This T cell receptor beta chain was profiled in a study of beta chain features in type 1 diabetes. This CDR3 has 14 amino acids. CDR1 SEHNR and CDR2 FQNEAQ come from the germline V gene (reference sequence). Between the trimmed V and J ends, which lost 5 bases and 4 bases, there was a span of 14 bases. Findings of the study overall: The VDJ junctions of type 1 diabetes patients carried fewer insertions and more deletions. Shorter TCRB CDR3s, moderately but significantly so, marked every one of the four CD4+ subsets in Type 1 diabetes patients.

For this clone: Its antigen remains unknown.

Expressed TCRB transcripts got sequenced, as all isolated RNA was reverse transcribed. The method was immunoSEQ multiplex PCR; TCRdb's version includes in-frame clones alone and lacks a portion of them. The sample has some 150,000 clones; 10% to 15% are singletons. Every participating donor gave one draw, a heparinised blood sample averaging approximately 120 mL. The chain carries TRBV7-9 and TRBJ2-5, with TRBD2 as a possible D gene (6 bases). The sample taken for sequencing was central memory CD4+ T cells from blood. The TCR comes from a man aged 18 to 35 with type 1 diabetes. CDR3 region: CASSQSGGGETQYF. CDR3 DNA: TGTGCCAGCAGCCAAAGTGGGGGAGGAGAGACCCAGTACTTC.